This TCR beta chain was documented in a study of T cell repertoires in cytomegalovirus infection. The overall study: Public TCR beta signatures indicated both CMV infection and matching HLA type. General study points: Ex vivo responses were dominated by HLA-C-restricted CMV-specific TCR beta clonotypes. Summed frequency of shared TCR beta families picked out CMV carriers who also had the relevant HLA.

Trimming shortened V by 2 bases and J by 1 base, and 8 bases separated the two germline ends. The CDR3 consists of 14 residues. Germline V lookup: CDR1 DFQATT, CDR2 SNEGSKA (reference sequence). This clonotype showed up just a few times. Its antigen is undetermined. Each CDR3 protein is one row after TCRdb ran MiXCR on the reads. The data hold roughly 230,000 distinct CDR3 sequences, with over 20% observed a single time. This chain connects TRBV20-1 to TRBJ2-2; D unresolved. Sequencing input: CD8+ T cells from PBMCs. The sequence derives from a human donor in good health (CMV status not recorded). Some clones in this sample may be carry-over from other donors' samples. This CDR3 is CSARPGRNTGELFF. The CDR3 bases are TGCAGTGCTAGACCCGGCAGGAACACCGGGGAGCTGTTTTTT.